The 5 T cell receptor beta chains in this list originate from one sample, sequenced in a study of CD8 T cells in ankylosing spondylitis. TCRdb re-derived calls from the 5' RACE reads in MiXCR, one entry per CDR3 protein. This sample carries 100,000 or so distinct CDR3 sequences, more than 20% of them seen once, and the ten largest clones take 12%. Sequenced input: synovial fluid, either unsorted or a sorted T cell fraction (not recorded which). These receptor sequences come from a male donor with ankylosing spondylitis.

V is TRBV4-2 and J is TRBJ1-6, with TRBD1 matching 10 bases. V lost 4 bases, J lost 8 bases, and 5 bases stayed unmatched. Germline V gives CDR1 LGHNA, CDR2 YNFKEQ. The CDR3 loop spans 15 amino acids. DNA of the CDR3: TGTGCCAGCAGCCCAACCGGGACAGGGGATTCACCCCTCCACTTT. Its protein product is CASSPTGTGDSPLHF.

CDR3 nucleotides: TGCAGCGTTGGGGCAGGGCCGGGCTACACCTTC. This gives the protein CSVGAGPGYTF. The chain is built from TRBV29-1 and TRBJ1-2, with D possibly being TRBD1 (5 bases). Germline V gene data show CDR1 as SQVTM and CDR2 as ANQGSEA. V gave up 4 bases and J gave up 8 bases, with 11 bases separating them. There are 11 residues in the CDR3.

This chain uses TRBV5-1 with TRBJ2-7; weak D call: TRBD1 (6 bases). Germline assignment: CDR1 SGHRS and CDR2 YFSETQ. CDR3 length: 14 residues. V dropped 4 bases and J dropped 1 base, with 12 bases sitting between them. CDR3 bases: TGCGCCAGCAGCCCTGGGGGCACTTCCTACGAGCAGTACGTC. It specifies CASSPGGTSYEQYV.

The V gene is TRBV3-1, the J gene TRBJ2-1; weak D call: TRBD2 (6 bases). Germline V gene sequence: CDR1 LGHDT, CDR2 YNNKEL (reference sequence). V was cut by 4 bases and J by 8 bases, with 18 bases left in between. The CDR3 length is 15 residues. CDR3 in DNA: TGTGCCAGCAGCCTGCCCACTCGGGACTCCCATGAGCAGTTCTTC. It codes for CASSLPTRDSHEQFF.

The table lists this clonotype with many counts. The chain combines TRBV20-1 with TRBJ2-1, with TRBD2 matching 8 bases. The ends lost 1 base at V and 8 bases at J; junction bases unmatched: 10. Germline-derived CDR1 and CDR2 are DFQATT and SNEGSKA (reference sequence). The CDR3 spans 15 residues. CDR3 loop: CSARGPSGSRYEQFF. For the CDR3, the DNA is TGCAGTGCTAGAGGACCCAGCGGGAGTAGGTATGAGCAGTTCTTC.